These 18 T cell receptor beta chains originate from one sample sequenced in a study of blood T cells in healthy people across ages. Combining a sample-barcoded 5' primer with a J-beta primer mix, a second PCR ran for about 6 to 12 cycles. TCRdb independently ran MiXCR on the 5' RACE reads; one entry per CDR3 protein. The profile shows fewer than 900,000 distinct CDR3 sequences, roughly 50% of them singletons. The sequencing input was blood. All receptors come from a woman aged 55-70 years in good health.

There are a few counts of this clonotype. A read error is possible here, since a much larger clone lies one base away. This rearrangement joins TRBV30 to TRBJ2-1; the D gene is possibly TRBD2 (5 bases). Germline CDR1 GTSNPN, CDR2 SVGIG (reference sequence). This CDR3 comprises 12 residues. Trimming shortened V by 3 bases and J by 9 bases, and 12 bases separated the two germline ends. In DNA, the CDR3 is TGTGCCTGGAGGGCTAGTGGGAGTGAGCAGTTCTTC. Amino acids: CAWRASGSEQFF.

The V gene is TRBV10-3, the J gene TRBJ2-1, with a tentative D call TRBD2 (5 bases). CDR1 is ENHRY and CDR2 is SYGVKD in the germline V gene. Trimming pared 10 bases from V and 4 bases from J, leaving 14 bases between. This CDR3 contains 13 residues. Here the CDR3 reads CARASGPYNEQFF. In DNA form, the CDR3 reads TGTGCCAGGGCGAGCGGACCATACAATGAGCAGTTCTTC.

This clonotype was detected only a few times. The V and J genes are TRBV27 and TRBJ2-1; D gene uncertain. The CDR3 sequence is 13 residues long. The V gene lost 0 bases and the J gene lost 11 bases, with 11 bases spanning the gap. From germline, CDR1 is MNHEY and CDR2 SMNVEV (reference sequence). The DNA of the CDR3 is TGTGCCAGCAGTTTATCCCACGGAACTCAGCAGTTCTTC. This sequence encodes CASSLSHGTQQFF.

This clonotype was picked up a small number of times. V usage is TRBV12-3 or TRBV12-4 and J usage is TRBJ2-7, with TRBD2 matching over 7 bases. This CDR3 contains 13 residues. V shed 6 bases and J 4 bases; nucleotides not matched to a gene: 6. This chain's CDR3 is CASSGRYLYEQYF. CDR3 in DNA: TGTGCCAGCAGCGGGAGGTACCTTTACGAGCAGTACTTC.

V gene TRBV7-2 combines with J gene TRBJ2-1; 8 positions match TRBD2. CDR1 is SGHTA, CDR2 FQGNSA, per germline. The V and J ends lost 5 bases and 6 bases, in that order; junction bases with no gene match: 9. This CDR3 has 15 residues. CDR3 sequence reads: CASSPGTRWPNEQFF. CDR3 nucleotide sequence: TGTGCCAGCAGCCCCGGGACTAGATGGCCCAATGAGCAGTTCTTC.

This clonotype has more than one count but fewer than ten. The J gene is TRBJ2-3, the V gene TRBV7-9, with TRBD2 matching 8 bases. The ends lost 5 bases at V and 2 bases at J; junction bases unmatched: 6. The CDR3 sequence is 15 residues long. Looked up from germline, CDR1 is SEHNR and CDR2 is FQNEAQ (reference sequence). This CDR3 is CASSQTSATTDTQYF. The CDR3, as DNA: TGTGCCAGCAGCCAGACTAGCGCCACCACAGATACGCAGTATTTT.

In this sample, this clonotype turned up a few times. CDR3: CAIGGGPSDTQYF. As DNA, the CDR3 is TGTGCCATCGGAGGGGGACCTTCAGATACGCAGTATTTT. This chain uses TRBV7-7 with TRBJ2-3, with D perhaps given as TRBD1 or TRBD2 (6 bases each). The CDR3 consists of 13 residues. Trimming pared 10 bases from V and 4 bases from J, leaving 15 bases between. The germline V gene encodes CDR1 SSHAT and CDR2 FNYEAQ (reference sequence).

The gene calls are TRBV12-3 or TRBV12-4 and TRBJ1-6; TRBD1 is a possible D gene (5 bases). The V gene lost 5 bases and the J gene lost 6 bases, with 14 bases spanning the gap. The CDR3 is 15 amino acids. Here the CDR3 reads CASSLRDLGNSPLHF. In DNA, the CDR3 is TGTGCCAGCAGTCTCCGGGACCTTGGTAATTCACCCCTCCACTTT.

In its sample, this clonotype was seen a few times. The chain employs TRBV7-2 and TRBJ2-1; D is perhaps TRBD2 (5 bases). Trimming left V 1 base short and J 0 bases short, with 10 bases between. Germline CDR1 is SGHTA and CDR2 is FQGNSA. The CDR3 totals 16 residues. The CDR3 region is CASSLDYSASYNEQFF. As DNA, the CDR3 is TGTGCCAGCAGCTTAGATTATAGCGCCTCCTACAATGAGCAGTTCTTC.

The chain carries TRBV12-5 and TRBJ2-7, with TRBD1 identical over 8 bases. Germline V lookup: CDR1 LGHNT, CDR2 FRNRAP. After removal of 1 base from V and 2 bases from J, the junction contained 4 bases not matched to a gene. The CDR3 covers 15 residues. Written as DNA, the CDR3 is TGTGCTAGTGGTTTGGGGACAGGGCCCACCTACGAGCAGTACTTC. Its translation is CASGLGTGPTYEQYF.

Ten or more counts support this clonotype. The genes are TRBV27 and TRBJ2-5; D may be TRBD1 (6 bases). The CDR3 extends over 14 amino acids. V dropped 6 bases and J dropped 1 base, with 12 bases sitting between them. Germline V lookup: CDR1 MNHEY, CDR2 SMNVEV (reference sequence). The DNA for the CDR3 is TGTGCCAGCAGCCTCAACAGGGTCCAAGAGACCCAGTACTTC. Protein: CASSLNRVQETQYF.

This chain connects TRBV20-1 to TRBJ2-3; 7 bases map to TRBD2. Germline trimming cut 5 bases from V and 2 bases from J; bases unmatched to any gene: 10. This CDR3 contains 15 residues. Germline assignment: CDR1 DFQATT and CDR2 SNEGSKA (reference sequence). CDR3 sequence: CSAEGLADPTDTQYF. The CDR3 coding sequence is TGCAGTGCTGAGGGGCTAGCGGACCCCACAGATACGCAGTATTTT.

The rearrangement uses TRBV4-2 and TRBJ2-3; D gene uncertain. CDR1 LGHNA and CDR2 YNFKEQ come from the germline V gene. Between the trimmed V and J ends, which lost 1 base and 1 base, there was a span of 15 bases. This CDR3 contains 17 residues. CDR3 sequence reads: CASSQGGTRAGTDTQYF. As DNA, the CDR3 is TGTGCCAGCAGCCAAGGGGGAACCCGGGCGGGCACAGATACGCAGTATTTT.

With regard to this clonotype: A junction boundary mismatches the germline segment, possibly from a read error. The genes are TRBV18 and TRBJ1-4; 9 bases are shared with TRBD1. The CDR3 runs 15 residues. Looked up from germline, CDR1 is KGHSH and CDR2 is LQKENI. CDR3 residues: CANSPTGTGNEKLFF. CDR3 bases: TGTGCCAACTCACCGACCGGGACAGGGAATGAAAAACTGTTTTTT. The full variable domain, in which reference TRBV18 and TRBJ1-4 provide the parts outside the CDR3, is NAGVMQNPRHLVRRRGQEARLRCSPMKGHSHVYWYRQLPEEGLKFMVYLQKENIIDESGMPKERFSAEFPKEGPSILRIQQVVRGDSAAYFCANSPTGTGNEKLFFGSGTQLSVL.

The chain employs TRBV10-3 and TRBJ2-1; tentatively, D is TRBD2 (7 bases). Looked up from germline, CDR1 is ENHRY and CDR2 is SYGVKD. The CDR3 is made up of 14 amino acids. V was clipped by 6 bases and J by 4 bases, with 13 bases between them. The CDR3 coding sequence is TGTGCCATCAGGGGGGGGGACAATTACAATGAGCAGTTCTTC. Its translation: CAIRGGDNYNEQFF.

This clonotype has a single count. J is TRBJ2-5 and V is TRBV5-1; D assignment may be TRBD1 or TRBD2 (5 bases each). CDR1 is SGHRS and CDR2 is YFSETQ in the germline V gene. This CDR3 has 15 amino acids. Deletions cut 0 bases from V and 4 bases from J, with 13 bases between. CDR3 DNA sequence: TGCGCCAGCAGCTTGGGATGGGGGTGGAGAGAGACCCAGTACTTC. Translation gives CASSLGWGWRETQYF.

The rearrangement links TRBV20-1 to TRBJ2-7; TRBD2 aligns across 7 bases. Losses at the gene ends were 2 bases for V and 0 bases for J; bases not matched to a gene: 10. The CDR3 is made up of 16 amino acids. CDR1 is DFQATT and CDR2 is SNEGSKA in the germline V gene (reference sequence). The DNA of the CDR3 is TGCAGTGCTAGACTGGCTAGCGGATTTTACTCCTACGAGCAGTACTTC. Amino acids: CSARLASGFYSYEQYF.

In its sample, this clonotype was seen a few times. A read error may produce the germline difference seen at one junction end. This chain links TRBV7-9 with TRBJ2-5; 11 nucleotides line up with TRBD2. This CDR3 has 15 amino acids. Germline CDR1 reads SEHNR; CDR2 reads FQNEAQ (reference sequence). The CDR3 nucleotides read TGTGCCAGCAGATTAGCGGGAGGGCCTTCGGAGACCCAGTACTTC. Its protein product is CASRLAGGPSETQYF.